This T cell receptor (beta chain) was observed in a study of blood T cell repertoires in COVID-19. Study-level background: Both acute and convalescent COVID-19 samples were obtained from the United States, Italy and Spain. T cells, B-cell-depleted T cells, or PBMCs provided the cDNA or gDNA that served as material.

This CDR3 is built from 18 residues. Germline V CDR1 and CDR2: LGHDT, YNNKEL (reference sequence). The trim removed 0 bases at V and 6 bases at J, leaving 13 bases unmatched. In the study's own analysis: Researchers report that nucleated cell counts were estimated from reference gene primer amplification. Produced via immunoSEQ multiplex PCR; TCRdb's table is partial and in-frame only. The DNA was the basis for D and trimming; V, J and clone size are from that table. This table holds about 190,000 clones, nearly 90% found once. V is TRBV3-1 (or the pseudogene TRBV3-2) and J is TRBJ2-7; 11 bases are a match to TRBD2. Sequences were obtained from peripheral blood. The TCR was taken from a woman between 40 and 55 years old who had recovered from COVID-19. The CDR3 DNA follows: TGTGCCAGCAGCCAAGATTCTCCAACTAGCGGGAGAAGGGTCGAGCAGTACTTC. It translates to CASSQDSPTSGRRVEQYF.